Below are 17 T cell receptor beta chains sequenced from a single sample in a study of T cell responses to AZD1222 COVID-19 vaccine (dated by TCRdb to about 2021). This specimen's time point label, interpreted: about 28 days (+/-7) after the second vaccine dose. Library preparation used the immunoSEQ multiplex PCR assay. TCRdb obtained this table from immuneACCESS and retained in-frame rearrangements with V and J assigned. These tables miss some clones; where compared with another copy, unresolved V genes account for less than half of the shortfall, and the remainder is unexplained. This sample holds about 140,000 clones; approximately 89% were observed only once. Clones ranked in the top ten supply about 1.8% of the sample. This specimen was peripheral blood, taken 28 days after the second AZD1222 dose. Receptors were obtained from an adult who received the AZD1222 COVID-19 vaccine.

This chain connects TRBV10-3 to TRBJ2-7, with TRBD2 matching 9 bases. Germline CDR1 ENHRY, CDR2 SYGVKD. This CDR3 has 15 amino acids. Trimming cost V 2 bases and J 3 bases; bases outside gene matches: 5. The CDR3 loop reads CAISEPTSGRYEQYF. Written as DNA, the CDR3 is TGTGCCATCAGTGAGCCCACTAGCGGGCGCTACGAGCAGTACTTC.

With respect to this clone: The junction and the germline gene differ at one end; a read error may be behind it. The CDR3 DNA follows: TGTGCCAGCTCTCCACGGGCGGCCCTAACTGGAGGGAACACTGAAGCTTTCTTT. Translated: CASSPRAALTGGNTEAFF. The rearrangement joins TRBV18 to TRBJ1-1, with D unresolved. This CDR3 has 18 amino acids. Looked up from germline, CDR1 is KGHSH and CDR2 is LQKENI. Supplemented by reference TRBV18 and TRBJ1-1, the full variable domain reads NAGVMQNPRHLVRRRGQEARLRCSPMKGHSHVYWYRQLPEEGLKFMVYLQKENIIDESGMPKERFSAEFPKEGPSILRIQQVVRGDSAAYFCASSPRAALTGGNTEAFFGQGTRLTVV.

This clone occurred a few times. V and J are TRBV14 and TRBJ1-2, with a possible D match to TRBD1 (6 bases). V lost 5 bases, J lost 4 bases, and 11 bases lay in between. Germline values: CDR1 SGHDN, CDR2 FVKESK. The CDR3 runs 13 residues. The DNA for the CDR3 is TGTGCCAGCAGCTGGGACACGAGCTATGGCTACACCTTC. This gives the protein CASSWDTSYGYTF.

This clone was seen a handful of times. The rearrangement uses TRBV18 and TRBJ1-5; unclear D gene. The germline gives CDR1 KGHSH, CDR2 LQKENI. The V end lost 3 bases, the J end lost 0 bases, and 12 bases lay between the germline ends. There are 16 residues in the CDR3. CDR3 residues: CASSPAVQTSNQPQHF. Written as DNA, the CDR3 is TGTGCCAGCTCACCTGCCGTCCAGACTAGCAATCAGCCCCAGCATTTT.

This rearrangement joins TRBV29-1 to TRBJ2-5; D is possibly TRBD2 (7 bases). Trimming took off 3 bases at V and 2 bases at J, with 16 bases between the two ends. There are 15 residues in the CDR3. Germline CDR1 is SQVTM and CDR2 is ANQGSEA. In DNA, the CDR3 is TGCAGCGTTGAGGGGGGGCGCTTGGGGCAAGAGACCCAGTACTTC. It yields the protein CSVEGGRLGQETQYF. Filled out from reference TRBV29-1 and TRBJ2-5, the complete variable domain reads SAVISQKPSRDICQRGTSLTIQCQVDSQVTMMFWYRQQPGQSLTLIATANQGSEATYESGFVIDKFPISRPNLTFSTLTVSNMSPEDSSIYLCSVEGGRLGQETQYFGPGTRLLVL.

The V gene is TRBV30, the J gene TRBJ1-1; unclear D gene. This CDR3 spans 13 amino acids. The germline V gene has CDR1 GTSNPN and CDR2 SVGIG (reference sequence). The germline V and J ends were trimmed by 3 bases and 4 bases, with 12 bases remaining between them. The DNA for the CDR3 is TGTGCCTGGAGCTGGGCAGGCGGCACTGAAGCTTTCTTT. The encoded protein is CAWSWAGGTEAFF.

This chain links TRBV28 with TRBJ2-7; D not resolved. The CDR3 totals 13 residues. From germline, CDR1 is MDHEN and CDR2 SYDVKM. Trimming removed 2 bases from V and 0 bases from J, with 5 bases in between. The CDR3 nucleotides are TGTGCCAGCAGTTTAGACAACTCCTACGAGCAGTACTTC. Translating it yields CASSLDNSYEQYF.

As concerns this clone: Compared with germline, one end of the junction differs, possibly owing to a read error. The chain recombines TRBV28 with TRBJ1-5; D is perhaps TRBD1 (5 bases). The CDR3 extends over 12 amino acids. Germline V lookup: CDR1 MDHEN, CDR2 SYDVKM. CDR3 nucleotide sequence: TGTGCGAGCAGGGAAATCTCTCAGCCCCAGCATTTT. It codes for CASREISQPQHF.

As for this clone: An end of the junction does not agree with germline; a read error may underlie this. The rearrangement links TRBV29-1 to TRBJ1-3; perhaps TRBD1 as D (5 bases). The CDR3 covers 12 residues. Germline-derived CDR1 and CDR2 are SQVTM and ANQGSEA. For the CDR3, the DNA is TGCAGCGTTGCCGGGACTGGGAACACCATATATTTT. It specifies CSVAGTGNTIYF. Combining the CDR3 with reference TRBV29-1 and TRBJ1-3 gives the whole variable domain SAVISQKPSRDICQRGTSLTIQCQVDSQVTMMFWYRQQPGQSLTLIATANQGSEATYESGFVIDKFPISRPNLTFSTLTVSNMSPEDSSIYLCSVAGTGNTIYFGEGSWLTVV.

This clone has a single count. The sample carries other DNA sequences with the same CDR3. The rearrangement uses TRBV3-1 (or the pseudogene TRBV3-2) and TRBJ1-3; D gene uncertain. This CDR3 has 14 amino acids. V was clipped by 3 bases and J by 0 bases, with 6 bases between them. The germline gives CDR1 LGHDT, CDR2 YNNKEL (reference sequence). The CDR3 region is CASSQTSSGNTIYF. CDR3 in DNA: TGTGCCAGCAGCCAGACTAGCTCTGGAAACACCATATATTTT.

Comment on this clone: The junction shows a germline mismatch at one end, possibly a read error. This chain uses TRBV7-7 with TRBJ2-7; D possibly corresponds to TRBD2 (5 bases). Germline V gives CDR1 SSHAT, CDR2 FNYEAQ (reference sequence). This CDR3 comprises 15 residues. The CDR3 loop is CASSLGGTVAYEQYF. CDR3 nucleotide sequence: TGTGCTAGCAGCTTAGGAGGAACAGTTGCCTACGAGCAGTACTTC.

The chain has TRBV7-9 and TRBJ1-1; D might be TRBD1 (6 bases). The CDR3 totals 14 residues. Germline V CDR1 and CDR2: SEHNR, FQNEAQ (reference sequence). Trimming left V 1 base short and J 4 bases short, with 10 bases between. The CDR3 bases are TGTGCCAGCAGCTTAGTAGGGGGGCCCACTGAAGCTTTCTTT. Translating it yields CASSLVGGPTEAFF.

The chain couples TRBV3-1 (or the pseudogene TRBV3-2) to TRBJ2-1; 7 nucleotides match TRBD2. CDR3 length: 16 amino acids. CDR1 is LGHDT, CDR2 YNNKEL, per germline (reference sequence). The J segment lost 5 bases and the V segment lost 2 bases, leaving 9 bases of the junction unmatched. The CDR3 loop reads CASSQNPSGTNNEQFF. Here the CDR3 DNA reads TGTGCCAGCAGCCAAAATCCTAGCGGTACGAACAATGAGCAGTTCTTC.

The chain combines TRBV5-4 with TRBJ2-3, with 9 bases aligning to TRBD2. The CDR3 extends over 16 amino acids. From germline, CDR1 is SGHNT and CDR2 YYREEE (reference sequence). The V and J ends lost 4 bases and 2 bases, in that order; junction bases with no gene match: 8. The CDR3 coding sequence is TGTGCCAGCAGCCCATCGGGGACTAGCCCCACAGATACGCAGTATTTT. Its protein product is CASSPSGTSPTDTQYF.

The count of this clone is one. The chain links TRBV21-1 to TRBJ1-3; no DNA check was done on the table's D call, TRBD1. TRBV21-1 is reported as a pseudogene. There are 16 residues in the CDR3. In DNA form, the CDR3 reads TGTGCCAGCAGCCCGGGACAGCTAAACTCTGGAAACACCATATATTTT. Translated, it gives CASSPGQLNSGNTIYF.

V usage is TRBV30 and J usage is TRBJ1-2, with TRBD1 as a possible D gene (6 bases). Between the trimmed V and J ends, which lost 7 bases and 7 bases, there was a span of 16 bases. Germline V gene data show CDR1 as GTSNPN and CDR2 as SVGIG (reference sequence). The CDR3 consists of 12 residues. The CDR3 DNA is TGTGCCTCTAATGGGGGGGCGATTGGCTACACCTTC. This translates into CASNGGAIGYTF.

This sequence joins TRBV5-4 and TRBJ1-1; the D gene is possibly TRBD1 (5 bases). V lost 7 bases and J 4 bases, leaving 14 bases between the germline ends. CDR3 size: 13 residues. In germline, CDR1 is SGHNT, CDR2 YYREEE (reference sequence). CDR3 nucleotide sequence: TGTGCCAGCTCCTACGGGGGAGGCACTGAAGCTTTCTTT. This codes for CASSYGGGTEAFF. The full variable domain, with the rest looked up from reference TRBV5-4 and TRBJ1-1, is ETGVTQSPTHLIKTRGQQVTLRCSSQSGHNTVSWYQQALGQGPQFIFQYYREEENGRGNFPPRFSGLQFPNYSSELNVNALELDDSALYLCASSYGGGTEAFFGQGTRLTVV.